This is a list of T cell receptor beta chains from one sample in a study of blood T cell repertoires in COVID-19. Produced via immunoSEQ multiplex PCR; TCRdb's table is partial and in-frame only. The sample has 95,000 to 150,000 clones; 81% are singletons. The sequenced material came from peripheral blood. The receptors stem from a man aged 25-45 years with COVID-19, enrolled during active disease. Both conserved end residues are part of each CDR3. The order of the fields is V gene, J gene, D gene, clone size, CDR3 protein, CDR3 DNA. D genes are given only for firm matches. Clone size is given for some rows only: seen once, a few or many times, or a class if the clone is expanded.

TRBV11-2	TRBJ1-2	TRBD1	-	CASSLVGQGAEGYTF	TGTGCCAGCAGCTTAGTAGGGCAGGGGGCGGAGGGCTACACCTTC
TRBV20-1	TRBJ2-2	-	-	CSASWAGANTGELFF	TGCAGTGCTAGTTGGGCCGGGGCGAACACCGGGGAGCTGTTTTTT
TRBV27	TRBJ1-5	-	once	CASSLSSGSQPQHF	TGTGCCAGCAGTTTATCATCCGGGAGCCAGCCCCAGCATTTT
TRBV28	TRBJ1-2	TRBD1	-	CASSLRKTGGVRRYGYTF	TGTGCCAGCAGTCTTCGCAAAACAGGGGGCGTGCGTCGCTATGGCTACACCTTC
TRBV6-6	TRBJ1-5	-	-	CASSSAQGGNQPQHF	TGTGCCAGCAGTTCGGCACAGGGCGGCAATCAGCCCCAGCATTTT
TRBV27	TRBJ2-2	TRBD1	-	CASSFQGAGTGELFF	TGTGCCAGCAGTTTTCAGGGGGCGGGAACCGGGGAGCTGTTTTTT
TRBV2	TRBJ2-6	-	once	CASSGAGANVLTF	TGTGCCAGCAGTGGGGCGGGGGCCAACGTCCTGACTTTC
TRBV5-4	TRBJ2-2	-	-	CASSGGGAGHTGELFF	TGTGCCAGCAGCGGGGGTGGGGCGGGACACACCGGGGAGCTGTTTTTT
TRBV3-1/TRBV3-2	TRBJ2-3	-	-	CASSLLRRGPDTQYF	TGTGCCAGCAGCCTCCTAAGGCGGGGGCCAGATACGCAGTATTTT
TRBV30	TRBJ2-3	-	-	CAWSRRNTQYF	TGTGCCTGGAGTAGGAGGAATACGCAGTATTTT